A single sample is the source of the 9 T cell receptor beta chains below, sequenced in a study of T cells in Graves' hyperthyroidism and ophthalmopathy. It was RNA transcripts that yielded the amplified TCR beta CDR3 regions. HTBI primers were the set used in a first-round RT-PCR of the TCR CDR3. In TCRdb, the multiplex PCR reads were re-called with MiXCR into one record per CDR3 protein. The sample holds roughly 330,000 distinct CDR3 sequences, approximately 16% seen once. Sequencing input: blood. Every receptor here comes from a young man with Graves' hyperthyroidism.

This clonotype has at least ten counts. V gene TRBV13 combines with J gene TRBJ2-1; 7 bases match TRBD2. CDR1 is PRHDT, CDR2 FYEKMQ, per germline (reference sequence). This CDR3 has 15 residues. The junction had 5 bases not matched to a gene; V was cut back by 5 bases and J by 1 base. CDR3 in amino acids: CASSPDGRSYNEQFF. DNA for the CDR3: TGTGCCAGCAGCCCGGACGGGAGGTCCTACAATGAGCAGTTCTTC.

This clonotype was observed many times. V and J are TRBV28 and TRBJ2-7; unclear D gene. V lost 3 bases and J 6 bases, leaving 9 bases between the germline ends. In germline, CDR1 is MDHEN, CDR2 SYDVKM. This CDR3 is 12 amino acids long. CDR3 in amino acids: CASSLEGLEQYF. CDR3 DNA: TGTGCCAGCAGTTTGGAAGGGCTCGAGCAGTACTTC.

This clonotype was recorded many times. The CDR3 coding sequence is TGCAGTGCCGAACACACAGATACGCAGTATTTT. This gives the protein CSAEHTDTQYF. This chain joins TRBV20-1 and TRBJ2-3, with unresolved D. The germline V and J ends were trimmed by 6 bases and 2 bases, with 6 bases remaining between them. The CDR3 is 11 residues long. The germline V gene has CDR1 DFQATT and CDR2 SNEGSKA (reference sequence).

This clonotype was counted many times. The chain combines TRBV11-3 with TRBJ1-4, with TRBD1 matching 9 bases. The CDR3 runs to 17 residues. Per the germline V gene, CDR1 is SGHNT and CDR2 is YENEEA. V trimming: 5 bases; J trimming: 8 bases; junction bases outside the gene matches: 15. The CDR3 protein is CASSAGTGNYKGEKLFF. The CDR3 DNA is TGTGCCAGCAGCGCAGGGACAGGGAATTATAAGGGCGAAAAACTGTTTTTT.

This clonotype was seen ten or more times. The CDR3 protein is CASTAGLADVYEQYF. The CDR3 nucleotides are TGTGCCAGCACCGCAGGACTAGCGGACGTCTACGAGCAGTACTTC. The chain joins TRBV7-9 to TRBJ2-7, with 10 bases lining up with TRBD2. CDR3 length: 15 amino acids. V gave up 7 bases and J gave up 3 bases; unmatched junction bases: 9. The germline gives CDR1 SEHNR, CDR2 FQNEAQ (reference sequence).

The chain combines TRBV7-8 with TRBJ2-2; 7 bases are a match to TRBD2. Germline V gene data show CDR1 as SGHVS and CDR2 as FQNEAQ. V was clipped by 5 bases and J by 0 bases; unmatched bases: 3. CDR3 length: 15 residues. CDR3 amino acids: CASSAGTTNTGELFF. The CDR3 DNA follows: TGTGCCAGCAGCGCCGGGACTACGAACACCGGGGAGCTGTTTTTT.

This clonotype was counted at least ten times. This chain connects TRBV12-3 or TRBV12-4 to TRBJ1-3, with TRBD1 matching over 7 bases. The V and J ends lost 6 bases and 3 bases, in that order; junction bases with no gene match: 5. This CDR3 contains 14 residues. The CDR3 DNA is TGTGCCAGCAGGAGACAGGGAGATGGAAACACCATATATTTT. This encodes CASRRQGDGNTIYF.

This clonotype was counted between two and nine times. The V and J genes are TRBV20-1 and TRBJ2-2; 9 positions match TRBD2. Germline loops: CDR1 DFQATT, CDR2 SNEGSKA (reference sequence). The CDR3 covers 13 residues. After removal of 3 bases from V and 5 bases from J, the junction contained 1 base not matched to a gene. Here the CDR3 DNA reads TGCAGTGCTAGCCTAGCGGGGACCGGGGAGCTGTTTTTT. Protein product: CSASLAGTGELFF.

There are many counts of this clonotype. This chain joins TRBV18 and TRBJ2-1, with a weak D call TRBD2 (5 bases). The CDR3 has 15 residues. V lost 1 base and J 7 bases, leaving 14 bases between the germline ends. Per the germline V gene, CDR1 is KGHSH and CDR2 is LQKENI. The CDR3, as DNA: TGTGCCAGCTCACCACAGACTACCCGAGGAAATGAGCAGTTCTTC. As protein: CASSPQTTRGNEQFF.